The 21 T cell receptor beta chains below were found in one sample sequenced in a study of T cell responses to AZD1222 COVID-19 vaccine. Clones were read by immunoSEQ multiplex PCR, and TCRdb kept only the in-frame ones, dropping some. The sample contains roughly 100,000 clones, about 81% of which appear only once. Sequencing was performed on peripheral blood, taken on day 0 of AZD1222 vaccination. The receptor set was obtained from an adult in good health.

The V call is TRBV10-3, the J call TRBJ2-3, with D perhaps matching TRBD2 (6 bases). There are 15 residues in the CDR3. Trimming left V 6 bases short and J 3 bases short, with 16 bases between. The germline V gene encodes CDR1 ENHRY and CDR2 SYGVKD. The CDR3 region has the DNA TGTGCCATCAGGACCGGGACTTCTTCTACAGATACGCAGTATTTT. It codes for CAIRTGTSSTDTQYF.

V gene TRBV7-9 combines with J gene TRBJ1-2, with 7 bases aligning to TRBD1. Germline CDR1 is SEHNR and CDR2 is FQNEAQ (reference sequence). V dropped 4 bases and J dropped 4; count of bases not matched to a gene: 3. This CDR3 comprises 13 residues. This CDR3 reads CASSSTGAYGYTF. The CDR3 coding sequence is TGTGCCAGCAGCTCTACAGGGGCCTATGGCTACACCTTC.

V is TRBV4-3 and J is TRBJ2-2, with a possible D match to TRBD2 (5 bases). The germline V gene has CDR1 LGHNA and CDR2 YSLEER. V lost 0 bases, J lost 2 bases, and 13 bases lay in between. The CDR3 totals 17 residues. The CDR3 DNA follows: TGCGCCAGCAGCCAAGAAATTAAGGACTTTAACACCGGGGAGCTGTTTTTT. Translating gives CASSQEIKDFNTGELFF.

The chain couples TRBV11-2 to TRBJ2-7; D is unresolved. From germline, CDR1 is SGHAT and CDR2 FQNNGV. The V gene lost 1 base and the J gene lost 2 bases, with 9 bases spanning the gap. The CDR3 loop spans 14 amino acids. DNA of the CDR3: TGTGCCAGCAGCTTAGGCTACAGCGCCTACGAGCAGTACTTC. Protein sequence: CASSLGYSAYEQYF. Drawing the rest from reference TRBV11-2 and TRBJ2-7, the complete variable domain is EAGVAQSPRYKIIEKRQSVAFWCNPISGHATLYWYQQILGQGPKLLIQFQNNGVVDDSQLPKDRFSAERLKGVDSTLKIQPAKLEDSAVYLCASSLGYSAYEQYFGPGTRLTVT.

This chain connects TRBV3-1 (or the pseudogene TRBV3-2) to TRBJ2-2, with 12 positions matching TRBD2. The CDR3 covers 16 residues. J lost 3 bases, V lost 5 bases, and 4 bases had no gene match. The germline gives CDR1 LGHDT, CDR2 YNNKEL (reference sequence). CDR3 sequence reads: CASSSGLAGYTGELFF. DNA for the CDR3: TGTGCCAGCAGCTCCGGACTAGCGGGGTACACCGGGGAGCTGTTTTTT.

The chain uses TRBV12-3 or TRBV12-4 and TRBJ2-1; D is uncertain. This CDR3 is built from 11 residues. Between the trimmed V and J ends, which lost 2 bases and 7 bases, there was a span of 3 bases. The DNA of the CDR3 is TGTGCCAGCAGTTTAAGGAATGAGCAGTTCTTC. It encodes CASSLRNEQFF.

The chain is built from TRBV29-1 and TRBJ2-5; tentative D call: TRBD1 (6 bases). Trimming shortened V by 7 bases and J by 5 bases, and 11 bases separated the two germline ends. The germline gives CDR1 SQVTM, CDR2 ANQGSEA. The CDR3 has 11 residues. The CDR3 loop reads CSGTQGETQYF. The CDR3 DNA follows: TGCAGCGGCACCCAGGGGGAGACCCAGTACTTC.

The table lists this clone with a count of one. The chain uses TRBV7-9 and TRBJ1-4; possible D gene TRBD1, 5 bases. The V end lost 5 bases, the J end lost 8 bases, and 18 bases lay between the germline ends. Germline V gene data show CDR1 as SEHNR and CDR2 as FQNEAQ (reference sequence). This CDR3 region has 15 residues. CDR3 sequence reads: CASSRQTLEDEKLFF. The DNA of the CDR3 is TGTGCCAGCAGCCGACAGACCTTGGAGGACGAAAAACTGTTTTTT.

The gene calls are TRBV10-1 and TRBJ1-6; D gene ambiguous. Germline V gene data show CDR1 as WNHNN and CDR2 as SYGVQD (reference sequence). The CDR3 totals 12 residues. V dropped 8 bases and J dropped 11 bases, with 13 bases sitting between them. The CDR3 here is CASSTGGTPLHF. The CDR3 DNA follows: TGCGCCAGCTCCACTGGAGGAACACCCCTCCACTTT.

The chain's CDR3 is CASSAKRLDGETTGELFF. The CDR3 coding sequence is TGTGCCAGCAGTGCCAAACGTCTAGACGGGGAAACTACCGGGGAGCTGTTTTTT. V is TRBV27 and J is TRBJ2-2; possibly TRBD2 for D (5 bases). Germline values: CDR1 MNHEY, CDR2 SMNVEV (reference sequence). The ends were cut back, 5 bases at V and 5 bases at J, with 24 bases in the middle. The CDR3 has 18 amino acids.

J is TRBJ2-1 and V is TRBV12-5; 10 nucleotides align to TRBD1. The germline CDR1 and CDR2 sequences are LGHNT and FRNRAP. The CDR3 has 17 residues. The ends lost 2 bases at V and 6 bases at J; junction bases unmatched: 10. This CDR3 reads CASGLPPGTGALNEQFF. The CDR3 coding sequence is TGTGCTAGTGGTTTGCCCCCGGGGACAGGGGCCCTCAATGAGCAGTTCTTC.

Written as DNA, the CDR3 is TGCGCCAGCAGCCTCAGGGAAAGAAACTATGGCTACACCTTC. Residues: CASSLRERNYGYTF. The J gene is TRBJ1-2, the V gene TRBV5-1; perhaps TRBD1 as D (5 bases). The V and J ends lost 4 bases and 2 bases respectively, with 12 bases between them. Germline-derived CDR1 and CDR2 are SGHRS and YFSETQ. The CDR3 is 14 amino acids. The whole variable domain, filled in from reference TRBV5-1 and TRBJ1-2, reads KAGVTQTPRYLIKTRGQQVTLSCSPISGHRSVSWYQQTPGQGLQFLFEYFSETQRNKGNFPGRFSGRQFSNSRSEMNVSTLELGDSALYLCASSLRERNYGYTFGSGTRLTVV.

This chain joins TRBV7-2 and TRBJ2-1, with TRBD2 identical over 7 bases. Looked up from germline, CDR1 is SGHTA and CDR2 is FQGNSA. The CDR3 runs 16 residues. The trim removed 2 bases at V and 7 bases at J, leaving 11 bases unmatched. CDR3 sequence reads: CASSLRLGGVGNEQFF. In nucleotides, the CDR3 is TGTGCCAGCAGCTTAAGACTGGGGGGGGTTGGGAATGAGCAGTTCTTC.

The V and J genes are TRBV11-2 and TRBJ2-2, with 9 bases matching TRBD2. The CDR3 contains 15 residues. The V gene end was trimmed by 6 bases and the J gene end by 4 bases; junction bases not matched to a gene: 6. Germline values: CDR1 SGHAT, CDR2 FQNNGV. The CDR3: CASSLGLAGTGELFF. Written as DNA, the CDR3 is TGTGCCAGCAGTCTGGGACTAGCCGGCACCGGGGAGCTGTTTTTT.

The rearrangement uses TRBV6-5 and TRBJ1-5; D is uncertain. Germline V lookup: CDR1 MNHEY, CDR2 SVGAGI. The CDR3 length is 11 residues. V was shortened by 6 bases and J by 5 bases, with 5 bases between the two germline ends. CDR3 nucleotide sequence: TGTGCCAGCAGAGACTATCAGCCCCAGCATTTT. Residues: CASRDYQPQHF.

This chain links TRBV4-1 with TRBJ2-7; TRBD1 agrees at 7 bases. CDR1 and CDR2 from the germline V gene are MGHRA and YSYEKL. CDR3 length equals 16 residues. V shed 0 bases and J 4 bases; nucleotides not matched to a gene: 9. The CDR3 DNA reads TGCGCCAGCAGCCAAGATCGGAAAGGGGGCTATTACGAGCAGTACTTC. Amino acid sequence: CASSQDRKGGYYEQYF.

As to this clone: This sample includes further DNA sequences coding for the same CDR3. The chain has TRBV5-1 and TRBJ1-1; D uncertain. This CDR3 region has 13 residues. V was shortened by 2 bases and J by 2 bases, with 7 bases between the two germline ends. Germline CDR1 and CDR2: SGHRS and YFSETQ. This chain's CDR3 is CASSLDTNTEAFF. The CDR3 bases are TGCGCCAGCAGCTTAGACACAAACACTGAAGCTTTCTTT.

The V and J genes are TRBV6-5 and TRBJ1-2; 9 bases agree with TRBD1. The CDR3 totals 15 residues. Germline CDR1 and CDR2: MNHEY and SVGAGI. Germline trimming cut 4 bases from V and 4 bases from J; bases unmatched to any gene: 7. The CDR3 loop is CASSSGTGTFYGYTF. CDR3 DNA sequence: TGTGCCAGCAGTTCCGGGACAGGGACTTTCTATGGCTACACCTTC.

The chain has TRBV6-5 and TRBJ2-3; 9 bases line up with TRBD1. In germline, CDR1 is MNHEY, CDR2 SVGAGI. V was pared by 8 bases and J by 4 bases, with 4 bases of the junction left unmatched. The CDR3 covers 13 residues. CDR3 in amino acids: CASRDRVSDTQYF. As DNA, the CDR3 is TGTGCCAGCCGGGACAGGGTATCAGATACGCAGTATTTT.

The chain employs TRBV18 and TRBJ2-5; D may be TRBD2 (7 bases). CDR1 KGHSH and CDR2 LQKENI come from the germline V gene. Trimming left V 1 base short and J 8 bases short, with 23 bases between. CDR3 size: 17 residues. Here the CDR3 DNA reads TGTGCCAGCTCACCACAACTAGGGGGGGCCTCTCGGCCAACCCAGTACTTC. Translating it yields CASSPQLGGASRPTQYF.

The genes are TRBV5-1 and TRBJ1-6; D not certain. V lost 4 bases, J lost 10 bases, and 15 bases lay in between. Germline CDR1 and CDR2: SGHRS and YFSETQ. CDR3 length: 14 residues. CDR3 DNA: TGCGCCAGCAGCGTGGACGGGTCGGGATCACCCCTCCACTTT. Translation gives CASSVDGSGSPLHF. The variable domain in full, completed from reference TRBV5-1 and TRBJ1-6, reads KAGVTQTPRYLIKTRGQQVTLSCSPISGHRSVSWYQQTPGQGLQFLFEYFSETQRNKGNFPGRFSGRQFSNSRSEMNVSTLELGDSALYLCASSVDGSGSPLHFGNGTRLTVT.